This is a list of T cell receptor beta chains from one sample in a study of PD-1 blockade in classical Hodgkin lymphoma. The data were produced by immunoSEQ multiplex PCR, yet TCRdb's version contains in-frame clones alone and is incomplete. The repertoire consists of 25,000 or so clones, with around 64% occurring once and the leading ten covering roughly 12%. Sequencing used peripheral blood mononuclear cells (PBMCs), obtained before the second cycle of nivolumab. Receptors originate from a human donor with classical Hodgkin lymphoma. Both conserved end residues are part of each CDR3. Each record gives: clone size, J gene, V gene, D gene, CDR3 protein, CDR3 DNA. The D gene is left open where the match is weak. Only part of the rows carry a size: once, few, many, or a class if the clone is expanded.

>NA|TRBJ1-3|TRBV28|NA
CASSLSGEGVGNTIYF
TGTGCCAGCAGTTTGTCCGGGGAGGGGGTTGGAAACACCATATATTTT
>NA|TRBJ2-7|TRBV10-2|NA
CASSDFTDEQYF
TGCGCCAGCAGTGATTTCACGGACGAGCAGTACTTC
>NA|TRBJ2-5|TRBV5-5|NA
CASSSAEDYVETQYF
TGTGCCAGCAGCTCTGCAGAAGATTATGTTGAGACCCAGTACTTC
>many|TRBJ1-1|TRBV5-1|NA
CASSAEDGMNTEAFF
TGCGCCAGCAGCGCGGAGGATGGTATGAACACTGAAGCTTTCTTT
>NA|TRBJ2-3|TRBV2|NA
CASSEEGLFTDTQYF
TGTGCCAGCAGTGAAGAAGGACTTTTCACAGATACGCAGTATTTT
>NA|TRBJ2-3|TRBV30|NA
CAWSGITDTQYF
TGTGCCTGGAGTGGGATCACAGATACGCAGTATTTT
>few|TRBJ1-1|TRBV5-1|NA
CASSLLPGEDTEAFF
TGCGCCAGCAGCTTGTTACCAGGGGAGGACACTGAAGCTTTCTTT
>NA|TRBJ2-1|TRBV12-5|NA
CASGLVPFAGSSYNEQFF
TGTGCTAGTGGTTTGGTACCCTTTGCAGGGAGCTCCTACAATGAGCAGTTCTTC
>NA|TRBJ1-1|TRBV4-1|NA
CASSQGAGYTEAFF
TGCGCCAGCAGCCAAGGGGCAGGCTACACTGAAGCTTTCTTT
>many|TRBJ2-2|TRBV19|TRBD1
CASSITGETGELFF
TGTGCCAGTAGTATAACAGGGGAAACCGGGGAGCTGTTTTTT
>NA|TRBJ2-5|TRBV11-3|NA
CASSPWETQYF
TGTGCCAGCAGCCCTTGGGAGACCCAGTACTTC
>NA|TRBJ2-3|TRBV4-1|NA
CASSQNPPVTSQYF
TGCGCCAGCAGCCAAAATCCCCCGGTGACGTCGCAGTATTTT
>few|TRBJ2-2|TRBV7-7|NA
CASSQTNTGELFF
TGTGCCAGCAGCCAAACGAACACCGGGGAGCTGTTTTTT
>NA|TRBJ2-7|TRBV20-1|NA
CSARGSYEQYF
TGCAGTGCTAGGGGGAGCTACGAGCAGTACTTC
>NA|TRBJ2-7|TRBV19|TRBD1
CASSRDRAGSYEQYF
TGTGCCAGTAGTAGGGACAGGGCGGGTTCCTACGAGCAGTACTTC
>few|TRBJ1-3|TRBV5-5|NA
CASSLEPSGNTIYF
TGTGCCAGCAGCTTGGAACCGTCTGGAAACACCATATATTTT
>NA|TRBJ1-3|TRBV30|NA
CAWSVHGNTIYF
TGTGCCTGGAGTGTACACGGAAACACCATATATTTT
>NA|TRBJ2-3|TRBV7-2|NA
CASSLRGRGADTQYF
TGTGCCAGCAGCTTAAGGGGGAGAGGCGCAGATACGCAGTATTTT
>NA|TRBJ2-5|TRBV4-3|NA
CASSRSPGTQETQYF
TGCGCCAGCAGCCGAAGCCCGGGGACGCAAGAGACCCAGTACTTC
>NA|TRBJ2-4|TRBV11-1|NA
CASSHGLAKNIQYF
TGTGCCAGCAGCCACGGACTAGCCAAAAACATTCAGTACTTC
>NA|TRBJ2-5|TRBV19|NA
CASSRSGSPPETQYF
TGTGCCAGTAGTCGAAGCGGCTCCCCTCCAGAGACCCAGTACTTC
>NA|TRBJ2-3|TRBV10-3|TRBD2
CAIRLAGSTDTQYF
TGTGCCATCAGACTAGCGGGGAGCACAGATACGCAGTATTTT
>NA|TRBJ1-6|TRBV6-5|NA
CASSQDEIYNSPLHF
TGTGCCAGCAGCCAGGACGAAATTTATAATTCACCCCTCCACTTT
>NA|TRBJ2-6|TRBV2|NA
CASSEARRHSGANVLTF
TGTGCCAGCAGTGAAGCGCGTAGGCATTCTGGGGCCAACGTCCTGACTTTC
>NA|TRBJ2-7|TRBV5-6|NA
CASSQTYEQYF
TGTGCCAGCAGCCAAACCTACGAGCAGTACTTC
>few|TRBJ2-1|TRBV19|TRBD2
CASSRLAEPYNEQFF
TGTGCCAGTAGTAGACTAGCGGAACCCTACAATGAGCAGTTCTTC
>NA|TRBJ1-2|TRBV7-6|NA
CASSLMPSGGYTF
TGTGCCAGCAGCCTTATGCCCAGCGGTGGCTACACCTTC
>NA|TRBJ2-3|TRBV6-6|NA
CASSYVSADTQYF
TGTGCCAGCAGTTACGTGAGCGCAGATACGCAGTATTTT
>NA|TRBJ2-1|TRBV7-8|TRBD1
CASSPGTGLYNEQFF
TGTGCCAGCAGCCCCGGGACAGGCTTATACAATGAGCAGTTCTTC
>few|TRBJ1-4|TRBV5-1|NA
CASLFGDGQNEKLFF
TGCGCCAGCCTGTTCGGGGACGGACAGAATGAAAAACTGTTTTTT